The clone carrying this T cell receptor (beta chain) came up a few times. Germline CDR1 and CDR2: SGHAT and FQNNGV. V dropped 4 bases and J dropped 2 bases, with 15 bases sitting between them. This CDR3 spans 16 amino acids. The sample comes from a study of blood T cells in healthy people across ages. A second PCR, run for 7 to 11 cycles, used a sample-barcoded 5' primer plus a J-beta primer mix. A template-switch adaptor that had 12 random nucleotides put a tag on each cDNA molecule. Each sample provided no less than 2.5 million CDR3-containing paired-end reads. TCRdb re-called the 5' RACE reads with MiXCR, one entry per CDR3 protein. The sample shows 380,000 or so distinct CDR3 sequences, approximately 52% of them seen only once. Peripheral blood was drawn, approximately 9.7 milliliters per donor. RNA extraction gave at least 5.5 micrograms of total RNA per sample.

This clonotype was sampled from a man aged 55-75 years in good health. V is TRBV11-2 and J is TRBJ2-1, with D possibly being TRBD1 (6 bases). Sequencing used blood. CDR3 DNA: TGTGCCAGCAGCTCCTTGCACAGGACAGCCTACAATGAGCAGTTCTTC. Amino acids: CASSSLHRTAYNEQFF.